Included here is one T cell receptor (beta chain) sequence, with context. In this sample, this clonotype turned up a few times. Its specific antigen is unknown. Within one base of it there is no much larger clone, and no base qualities were kept. The CDR3 numbers 13 residues from cysteine through phenylalanine. The DNA shown is the 39-base CDR3, in frame from base 1. Via the germline V gene, CDR1 is SGHTA and CDR2 FQGTGA. The V end loses 2 bases and the J end loses 7 bases, and a stretch of 6 bases separates them. The data originate from a study of T cell repertoires in cytomegalovirus infection (dated by TCRdb to the late 2010s). Context from the whole study: Alongside well-studied HLA-B-restricted epitopes, the peptide stimulations were aimed at recently identified HLA-C-restricted CMV epitopes, whose presentation resists viral immunomodulation. Donor HLA type was relevant to the analysis, as public TCR beta signatures indicated carriage of CMV infection together with the matching HLA type.

TCRdb lists the instrument as Illumina HiSeq 1500. Clones were called with MiXCR by TCRdb after fastp trimmed the public reads at Q25, and only in-frame beta chains were retained. CDR3 protein sequences are deduplicated, and each keeps its most common genes and DNA. The sample table shows under 150,000 distinct CDR3 sequences, and 30% are seen once. The ten largest clones take up around two fifths of the sample. The treatment or condition tag for this specimen amounts to: in vitro stimulation with specific CMV peptide epitopes to enrich CMV-specific T cells. The research as a whole found: Carriers of CMV infection plus the relevant HLA type were discriminated by the cumulative frequency of public TCR beta family members in the study cohort and in an independent roughly 350-donor cohort. The ex vivo response was dominated by HLA-C-restricted CMV-specific TCR beta clonotypes, which also provided the single most frequent clonotype in two of eight donors.

This TCR derives from a human donor in good health (CMV status not recorded). Some clones in this sample may be carry-over from other donors' samples. In this chain, TRBV7-3 is recombined with TRBJ1-6, with no confidently assigned D gene. The specimen comprised CD8+ T cells from cultured PBMCs, sampled from culture after CMV antigen stimulation. The CDR3 is CASSLLENSPLHF. The nucleotide sequence is given as TGTGCCAGCAGCTTATTGGAAAATTCACCCCTCCACTTT.